Listed below are T cell receptor beta chains from one sample, sequenced in a study of CD8+ T cells in alopecia areata. The repertoire was sequenced with immunoSEQ multiplex PCR; TCRdb's copy has only in-frame clones and lacks some. The sample lists over 50,000 clones; roughly 44% were seen once. The material sequenced was CD8+ T cells sorted from blood, taken at week 0. The receptor set was obtained from a human donor with alopecia areata. The CDR3 runs from the conserved cysteine through the conserved F or W. A D gene is named only where the DNA matches it firmly. Part of the rows lack a size; the others show once, few, many or a class for expanded clones.

clone_size: -
v_call: TRBV19
j_call: TRBJ2-1
d_call: -
cdr3_aa: CASRANEQFF
cdr3_nt: TGTGCCAGTAGAGCAAATGAGCAGTTCTTC

clone_size: -
v_call: TRBV29-1
j_call: TRBJ1-2
d_call: TRBD1
cdr3_aa: CSVPQGAGYTF
cdr3_nt: TGCAGCGTACCACAGGGGGCTGGCTACACCTTC

clone_size: -
v_call: TRBV19
j_call: TRBJ1-1
d_call: -
cdr3_aa: CASSMGAGANTEAFF
cdr3_nt: TGTGCCAGTAGTATGGGAGCAGGGGCAAACACTGAAGCTTTCTTT

clone_size: few
v_call: TRBV6-6
j_call: TRBJ1-1
d_call: -
cdr3_aa: CASSYSRGASTEAFF
cdr3_nt: TGTGCCAGCAGTTACTCTAGAGGGGCGAGCACTGAAGCTTTCTTT

clone_size: -
v_call: TRBV29-1
j_call: TRBJ2-1
d_call: TRBD1
cdr3_aa: CSILEGQGRNEQFF
cdr3_nt: TGCAGCATCCTGGAGGGACAGGGGCGCAATGAGCAGTTCTTC

clone_size: -
v_call: TRBV7-9
j_call: TRBJ2-3
d_call: -
cdr3_aa: CASSNIGVPGGIDTQYF
cdr3_nt: TGTGCCAGCAGCAACATCGGGGTGCCAGGCGGGATAGATACGCAGTATTTT

clone_size: once
v_call: TRBV5-1
j_call: TRBJ2-2
d_call: TRBD2
cdr3_aa: CASTFEGGIFTGELFF
cdr3_nt: TGCGCCAGCACCTTCGAGGGAGGGATATTCACCGGGGAGCTGTTTTTT

clone_size: -
v_call: TRBV15
j_call: TRBJ2-5
d_call: -
cdr3_aa: CATSSVGETQYF
cdr3_nt: TGTGCCACCAGCAGTGTAGGAGAGACCCAGTACTTC

clone_size: -
v_call: TRBV9
j_call: TRBJ2-4
d_call: -
cdr3_aa: CASSDSGDIQYF
cdr3_nt: TGTGCCAGCAGCGATTCAGGGGACATTCAGTACTTC

clone_size: few
v_call: TRBV30
j_call: TRBJ1-5
d_call: TRBD1
cdr3_aa: CAWSVRGQGAQPQHF
cdr3_nt: TGTGCCTGGAGTGTACGAGGACAGGGGGCTCAGCCCCAGCATTTT

clone_size: -
v_call: TRBV6-5
j_call: TRBJ1-1
d_call: -
cdr3_aa: CASGENLNTEAFF
cdr3_nt: TGTGCCAGCGGGGAGAACCTGAACACTGAAGCTTTCTTT

clone_size: -
v_call: TRBV4-1
j_call: TRBJ2-4
d_call: TRBD1
cdr3_aa: CASSQTGEIQYF
cdr3_nt: TGCGCCAGCAGCCAAACAGGGGAGATTCAGTACTTC

clone_size: -
v_call: TRBV10-2
j_call: TRBJ1-2
d_call: -
cdr3_aa: CASSDSPNYGYTF
cdr3_nt: TGCGCCAGCAGTGACAGCCCCAACTATGGCTACACCTTC

clone_size: -
v_call: TRBV7-9
j_call: TRBJ2-5
d_call: -
cdr3_aa: CASRGTAIQETQYF
cdr3_nt: TGTGCCAGCAGGGGGACGGCCATCCAAGAGACCCAGTACTTC

clone_size: -
v_call: TRBV9
j_call: TRBJ2-7
d_call: TRBD2
cdr3_aa: CASSVEVQEAGGTYEQYF
cdr3_nt: TGTGCCAGCAGCGTAGAGGTCCAGGAAGCGGGAGGGACCTACGAGCAGTACTTC

clone_size: -
v_call: TRBV7-9
j_call: TRBJ1-5
d_call: -
cdr3_aa: CASSLGPGEQPQHF
cdr3_nt: TGTGCCAGCAGCTTAGGTCCCGGTGAACAGCCCCAGCATTTT

clone_size: -
v_call: TRBV2
j_call: TRBJ2-7
d_call: -
cdr3_aa: CATSTEGYPYEQYF
cdr3_nt: TGTGCCACCTCGACCGAGGGGTACCCCTACGAGCAGTACTTC